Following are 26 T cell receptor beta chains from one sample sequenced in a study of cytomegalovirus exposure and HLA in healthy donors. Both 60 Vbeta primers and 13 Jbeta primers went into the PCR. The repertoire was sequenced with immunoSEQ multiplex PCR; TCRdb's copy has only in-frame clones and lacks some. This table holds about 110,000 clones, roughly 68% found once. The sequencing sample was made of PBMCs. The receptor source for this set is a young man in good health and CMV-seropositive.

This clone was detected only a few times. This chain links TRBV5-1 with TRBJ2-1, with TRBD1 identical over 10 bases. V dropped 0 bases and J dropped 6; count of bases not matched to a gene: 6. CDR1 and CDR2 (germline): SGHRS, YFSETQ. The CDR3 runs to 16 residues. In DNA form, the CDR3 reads TGCGCCAGCAGCTTGGCCGGGACAGGGGTAGGCAATGAGCAGTTCTTC. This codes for CASSLAGTGVGNEQFF.

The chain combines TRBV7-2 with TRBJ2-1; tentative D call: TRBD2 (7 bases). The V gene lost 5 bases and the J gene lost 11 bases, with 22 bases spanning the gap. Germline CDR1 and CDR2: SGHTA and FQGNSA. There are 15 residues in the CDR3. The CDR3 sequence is CASSPPGRGGLQQFF. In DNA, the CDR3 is TGTGCCAGCAGCCCACCGGGGAGGGGGGGGCTTCAGCAGTTCTTC. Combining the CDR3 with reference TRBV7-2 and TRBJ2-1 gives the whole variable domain GAGVSQSPSNKVTEKGKDVELRCDPISGHTALYWYRQSLGQGLEFLIYFQGNSAPDKSGLPSDRFSAERTGGSVSTLTIQRTQQEDSAVYLCASSPPGRGGLQQFFGPGTRLTVL.

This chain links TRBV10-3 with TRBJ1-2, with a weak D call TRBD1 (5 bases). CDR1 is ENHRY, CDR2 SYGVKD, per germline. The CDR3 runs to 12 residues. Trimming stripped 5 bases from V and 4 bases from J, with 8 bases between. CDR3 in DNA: TGTGCCATCAGTATAGACAGCTATGGCTACACCTTC. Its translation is CAISIDSYGYTF.

CDR3 protein: CASSESGGTKVYGYTF. The DNA for the CDR3 is TGTGCCAGCAGTGAAAGCGGGGGAACCAAAGTATATGGCTACACCTTC. The rearrangement links TRBV6-1 to TRBJ1-2; D is possibly TRBD1 (5 bases). CDR3 length equals 16 residues. The germline CDR1 and CDR2 sequences are MNHNS and SASEGT. The V end was cut by 2 bases, the J end by 5 bases, with 18 bases between.

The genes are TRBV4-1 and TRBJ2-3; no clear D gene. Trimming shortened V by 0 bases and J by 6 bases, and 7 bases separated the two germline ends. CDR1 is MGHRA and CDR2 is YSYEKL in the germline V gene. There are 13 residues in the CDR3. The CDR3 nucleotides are TGCGCCAGCAGCCAAGATTTATCGGATACGCAGTATTTT. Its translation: CASSQDLSDTQYF.

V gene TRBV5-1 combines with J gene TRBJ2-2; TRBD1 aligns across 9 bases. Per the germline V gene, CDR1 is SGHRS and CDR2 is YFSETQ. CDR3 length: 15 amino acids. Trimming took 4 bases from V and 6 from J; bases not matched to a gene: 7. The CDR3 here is CASSPGQGLAGELFF. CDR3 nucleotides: TGCGCCAGCAGCCCCGGACAGGGGTTGGCCGGGGAGCTGTTTTTT.

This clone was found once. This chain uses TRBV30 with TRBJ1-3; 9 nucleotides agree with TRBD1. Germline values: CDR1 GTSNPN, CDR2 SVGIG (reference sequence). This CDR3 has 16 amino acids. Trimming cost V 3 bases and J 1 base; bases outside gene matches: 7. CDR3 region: CAWSRGDRASGNTIYF. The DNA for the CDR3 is TGTGCCTGGAGCCGGGGGGACAGGGCGTCTGGAAACACCATATATTTT.

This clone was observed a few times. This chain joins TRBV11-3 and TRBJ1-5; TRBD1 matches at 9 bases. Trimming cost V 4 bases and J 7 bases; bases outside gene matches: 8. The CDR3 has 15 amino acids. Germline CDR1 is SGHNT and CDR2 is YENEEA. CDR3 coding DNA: TGTGCCAGCAGCTCACGGGGACAGGGACGCCAGCCCCAGCATTTT. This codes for CASSSRGQGRQPQHF.

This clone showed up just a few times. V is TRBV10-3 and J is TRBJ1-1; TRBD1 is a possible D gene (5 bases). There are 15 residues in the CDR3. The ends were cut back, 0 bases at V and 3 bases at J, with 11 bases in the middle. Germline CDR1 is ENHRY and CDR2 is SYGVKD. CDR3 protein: CAISESPGWHTEAFF. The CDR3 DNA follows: TGTGCCATCAGTGAGTCTCCAGGGTGGCACACTGAAGCTTTCTTT.

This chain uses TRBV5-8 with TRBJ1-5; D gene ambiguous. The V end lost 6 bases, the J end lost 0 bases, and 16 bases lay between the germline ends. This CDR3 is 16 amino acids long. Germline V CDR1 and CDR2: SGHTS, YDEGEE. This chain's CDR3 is CASTPIGDYSNQPQHF. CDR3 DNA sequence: TGTGCCAGCACCCCAATCGGCGACTATAGCAATCAGCCCCAGCATTTT.

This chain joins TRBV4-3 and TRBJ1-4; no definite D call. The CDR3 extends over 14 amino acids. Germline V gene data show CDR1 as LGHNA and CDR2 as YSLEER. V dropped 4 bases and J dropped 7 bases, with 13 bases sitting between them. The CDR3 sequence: CASSPTLDTEKLFF. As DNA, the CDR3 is TGCGCCAGCAGCCCGACTCTAGATACTGAAAAACTGTTTTTT.

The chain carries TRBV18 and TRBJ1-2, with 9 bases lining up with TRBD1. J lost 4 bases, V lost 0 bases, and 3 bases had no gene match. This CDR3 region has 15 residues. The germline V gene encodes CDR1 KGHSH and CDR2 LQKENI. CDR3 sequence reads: CASSPPGQGFYGYTF. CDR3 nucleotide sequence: TGTGCCAGCTCACCACCGGGACAGGGATTCTATGGCTACACCTTC.

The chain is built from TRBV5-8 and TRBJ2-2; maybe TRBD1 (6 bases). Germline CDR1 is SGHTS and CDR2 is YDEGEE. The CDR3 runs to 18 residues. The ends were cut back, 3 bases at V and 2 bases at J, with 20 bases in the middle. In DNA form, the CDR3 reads TGTGCCAGCAGCTCTCTCCAACAGGGATGGACTAACACCGGGGAGCTGTTTTTT. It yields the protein CASSSLQQGWTNTGELFF.

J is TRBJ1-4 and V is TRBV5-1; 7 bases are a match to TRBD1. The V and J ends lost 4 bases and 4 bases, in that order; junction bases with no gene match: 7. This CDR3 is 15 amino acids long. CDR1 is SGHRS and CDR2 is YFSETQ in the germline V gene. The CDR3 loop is CASSLGSGGNEKLFF. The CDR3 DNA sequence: TGCGCCAGCAGCCTTGGTTCAGGGGGTAATGAAAAACTGTTTTTT.

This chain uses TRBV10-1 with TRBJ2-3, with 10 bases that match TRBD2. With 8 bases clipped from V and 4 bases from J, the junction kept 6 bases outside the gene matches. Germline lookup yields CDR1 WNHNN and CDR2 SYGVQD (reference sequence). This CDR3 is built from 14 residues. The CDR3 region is CASRRTSGSDTQYF. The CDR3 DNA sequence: TGCGCCAGCCGAAGGACTAGCGGATCAGATACGCAGTATTTT.

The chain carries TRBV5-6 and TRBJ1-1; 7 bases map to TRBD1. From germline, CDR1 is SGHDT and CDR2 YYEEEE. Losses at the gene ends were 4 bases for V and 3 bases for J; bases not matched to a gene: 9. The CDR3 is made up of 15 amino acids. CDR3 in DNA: TGTGCCAGCAGCCCCAAGGGGGCGAGGGACACTGAAGCTTTCTTT. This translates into CASSPKGARDTEAFF.

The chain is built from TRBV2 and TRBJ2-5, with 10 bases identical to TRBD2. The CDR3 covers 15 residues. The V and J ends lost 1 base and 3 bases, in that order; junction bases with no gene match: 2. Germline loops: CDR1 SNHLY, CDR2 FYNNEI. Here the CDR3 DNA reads TGTGCCAGCAGTGAAGGGACTAGCGGAAAAGAGACCCAGTACTTC. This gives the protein CASSEGTSGKETQYF.

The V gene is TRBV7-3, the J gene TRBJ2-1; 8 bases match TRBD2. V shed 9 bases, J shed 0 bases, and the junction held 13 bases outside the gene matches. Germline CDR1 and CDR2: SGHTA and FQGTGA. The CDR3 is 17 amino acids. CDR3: CARLRSGGMSSYNEQFF. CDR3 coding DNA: TGTGCCAGGCTAAGATCGGGGGGGATGAGCTCCTACAATGAGCAGTTCTTC.

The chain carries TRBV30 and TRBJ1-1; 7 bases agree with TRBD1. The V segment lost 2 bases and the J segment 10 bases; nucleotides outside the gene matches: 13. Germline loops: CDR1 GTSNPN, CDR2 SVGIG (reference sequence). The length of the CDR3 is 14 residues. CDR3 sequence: CAWSPGQALHSAFF. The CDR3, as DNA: TGTGCCTGGAGTCCTGGACAGGCCTTGCATTCAGCTTTCTTT.

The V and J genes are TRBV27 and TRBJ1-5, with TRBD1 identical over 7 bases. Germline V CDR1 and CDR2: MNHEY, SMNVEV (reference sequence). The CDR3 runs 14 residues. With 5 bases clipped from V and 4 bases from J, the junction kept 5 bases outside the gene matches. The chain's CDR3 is CASSALQGNQPQHF. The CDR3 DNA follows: TGTGCCAGCAGTGCTTTACAGGGGAATCAGCCCCAGCATTTT.

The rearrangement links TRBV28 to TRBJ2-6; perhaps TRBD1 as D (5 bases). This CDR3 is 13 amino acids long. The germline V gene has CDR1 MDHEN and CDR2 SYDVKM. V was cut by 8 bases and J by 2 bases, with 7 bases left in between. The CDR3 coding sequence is TGTGCCAGCGTGGGGCCTGGGGCCAACGTCCTGACTTTC. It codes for CASVGPGANVLTF.

The CDR3 loop reads CASSQGRAARNLNEQFF. CDR3 bases: TGCGCCAGCAGCCAAGGACGAGCGGCCAGAAACCTCAATGAGCAGTTCTTC. J is TRBJ2-1 and V is TRBV4-1; D possibly corresponds to TRBD2 (5 bases). Trimming removed 1 base at V and 6 bases at J, with 19 bases between. The CDR3 is made up of 17 amino acids. Germline CDR1 reads MGHRA; CDR2 reads YSYEKL.

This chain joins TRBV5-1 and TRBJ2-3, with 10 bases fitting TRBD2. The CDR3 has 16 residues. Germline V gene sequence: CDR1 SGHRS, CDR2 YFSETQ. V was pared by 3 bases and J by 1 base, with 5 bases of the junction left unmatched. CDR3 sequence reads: CASSWGTSVGTDTQYF. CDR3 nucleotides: TGCGCCAGCAGCTGGGGGACTAGCGTAGGCACAGATACGCAGTATTTT. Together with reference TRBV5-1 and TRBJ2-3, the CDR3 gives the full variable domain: KAGVTQTPRYLIKTRGQQVTLSCSPISGHRSVSWYQQTPGQGLQFLFEYFSETQRNKGNFPGRFSGRQFSNSRSEMNVSTLELGDSALYLCASSWGTSVGTDTQYFGPGTRLTVL.

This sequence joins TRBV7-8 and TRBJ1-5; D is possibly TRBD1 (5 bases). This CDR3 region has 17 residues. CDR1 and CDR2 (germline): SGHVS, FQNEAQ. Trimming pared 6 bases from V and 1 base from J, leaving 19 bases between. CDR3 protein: CASSYLPSGISNQPQHF. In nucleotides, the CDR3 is TGTGCCAGCAGTTACCTCCCTTCAGGGATAAGCAATCAGCCCCAGCATTTT. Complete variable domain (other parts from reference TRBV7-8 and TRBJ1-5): GAGVSQSPRYKVAKRGQDVALRCDPISGHVSLFWYQQALGQGPEFLTYFQNEAQLDKSGLPSDRFFAERPEGSVSTLKIQRTQQEDSAVYLCASSYLPSGISNQPQHFGDGTRLSIL.

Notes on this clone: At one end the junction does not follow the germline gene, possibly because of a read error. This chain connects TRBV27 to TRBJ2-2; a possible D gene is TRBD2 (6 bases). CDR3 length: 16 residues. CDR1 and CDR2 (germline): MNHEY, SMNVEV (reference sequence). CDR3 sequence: CASSLSPGLYTGEPFF. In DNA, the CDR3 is TGTGCCAGCAGTTTATCGCCGGGACTTTACACCGGGGAGCCGTTTTTT.

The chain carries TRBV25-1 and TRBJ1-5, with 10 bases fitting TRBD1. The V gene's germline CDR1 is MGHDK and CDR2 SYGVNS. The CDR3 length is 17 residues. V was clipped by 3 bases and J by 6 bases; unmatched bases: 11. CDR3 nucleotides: TGTGCCAGCAGTGATAGTATCGGGACAGGGGAACGTCAGCCCCAGCATTTT. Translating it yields CASSDSIGTGERQPQHF.